This is a list of T cell receptor beta chains from one sample in a study of blood T cell repertoires in COVID-19. The protocol was immunoSEQ multiplex PCR, while the TCRdb copy is restricted to in-frame clones and leaves out a portion. This table has hundreds of thousands of clones, roughly 89% appearing once. The specimen was PBMCs or T cells enriched from blood (not recorded which). These receptors all come from a woman aged 30 to 39 with acute COVID-19. Both conserved end residues are part of each CDR3. Each record gives: V gene, J gene, CDR3 length, CDR3 protein.

>TRBV14|TRBJ2-1|19
CASSQRTALAGFFYNEQFF
>TRBV10-3|TRBJ1-1|14
CAISPDREDTEAFF
>TRBV2|TRBJ2-2|11
CASTQSGELFF
>TRBV7-9|TRBJ1-2|11
CASSTRDGYTF
>TRBV2|TRBJ2-1|14
CASSVPGGYNEQFF
>TRBV7-9|TRBJ1-1|12
CASSLSRLEAFF
>TRBV30|TRBJ2-5|16
CAWSPGLAGGKETQYF
>TRBV4-2|TRBJ1-6|15
CASSQDGHNNSPLHF
>TRBV19|TRBJ1-4|17
CASSISVVRTGSEKLFF
>TRBV28|TRBJ1-1|14
CASSYSRGNTEAFF
>TRBV5-4|TRBJ1-4|14
CATGYRGRREKLFF
>TRBV30|TRBJ1-2|13
CAWKGQLLEGYTF
>TRBV9|TRBJ1-5|15
CASSAGTGEYQPQHF
>TRBV27|TRBJ1-3|15
CASSPGTGSGNTIYF
>TRBV27|TRBJ1-3|16
CASSALGGFGGNTIYF
>TRBV9|TRBJ2-2|14
CASSVWRDTGELFF
>TRBV7-9|TRBJ1-5|15
CASSLDRGANQPQHF
>TRBV7-9|TRBJ1-4|14
CASSDTGGEEKLFF